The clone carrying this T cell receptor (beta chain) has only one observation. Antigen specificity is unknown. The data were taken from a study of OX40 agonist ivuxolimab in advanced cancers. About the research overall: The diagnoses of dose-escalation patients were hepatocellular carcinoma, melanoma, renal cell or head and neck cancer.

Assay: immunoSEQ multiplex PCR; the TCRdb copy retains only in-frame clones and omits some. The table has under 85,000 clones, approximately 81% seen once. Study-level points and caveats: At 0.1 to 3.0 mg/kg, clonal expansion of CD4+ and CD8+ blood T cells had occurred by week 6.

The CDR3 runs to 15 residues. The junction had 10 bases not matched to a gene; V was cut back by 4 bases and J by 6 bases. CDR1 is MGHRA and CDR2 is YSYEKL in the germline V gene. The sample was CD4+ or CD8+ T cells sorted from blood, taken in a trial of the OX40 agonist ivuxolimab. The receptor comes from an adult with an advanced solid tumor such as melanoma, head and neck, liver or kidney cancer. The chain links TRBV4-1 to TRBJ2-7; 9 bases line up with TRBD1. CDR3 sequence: CASSPGRDRVREQYF. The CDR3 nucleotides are TGCGCCAGCAGCCCGGGGAGGGACAGGGTTCGCGAGCAGTACTTC.